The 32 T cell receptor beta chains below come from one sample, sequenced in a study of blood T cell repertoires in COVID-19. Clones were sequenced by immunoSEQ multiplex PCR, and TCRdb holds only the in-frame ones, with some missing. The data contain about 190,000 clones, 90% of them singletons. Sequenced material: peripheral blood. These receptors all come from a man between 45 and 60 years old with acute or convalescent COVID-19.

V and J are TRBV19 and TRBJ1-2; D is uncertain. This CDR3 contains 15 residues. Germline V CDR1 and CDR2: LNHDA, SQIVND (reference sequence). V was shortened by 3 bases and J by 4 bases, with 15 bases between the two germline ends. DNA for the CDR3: TGTGCCAGTAGTATCGGGTCCCTAGGAGGCTATGGCTACACCTTC. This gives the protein CASSIGSLGGYGYTF.

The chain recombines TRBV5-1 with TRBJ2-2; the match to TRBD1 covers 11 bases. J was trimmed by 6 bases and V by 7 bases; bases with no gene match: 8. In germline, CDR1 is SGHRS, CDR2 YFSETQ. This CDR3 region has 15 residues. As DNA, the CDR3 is TGCGCCAGCGGGACGGGACAGGGGGAATCCGGGGAGCTGTTTTTT. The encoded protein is CASGTGQGESGELFF.

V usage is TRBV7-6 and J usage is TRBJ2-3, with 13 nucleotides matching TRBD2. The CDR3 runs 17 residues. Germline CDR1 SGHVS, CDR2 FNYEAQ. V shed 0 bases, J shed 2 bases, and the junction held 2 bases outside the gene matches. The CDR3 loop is CASSLAGTSGTTDTQYF. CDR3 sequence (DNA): TGTGCCAGCAGCTTAGCCGGGACTAGCGGGACCACAGATACGCAGTATTTT.

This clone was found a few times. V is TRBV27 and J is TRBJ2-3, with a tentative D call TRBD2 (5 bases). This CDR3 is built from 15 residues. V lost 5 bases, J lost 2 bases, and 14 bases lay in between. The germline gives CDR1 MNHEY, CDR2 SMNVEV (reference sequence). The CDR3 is CASSRKGASTDTQYF. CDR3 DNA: TGTGCCAGCAGTCGAAAGGGAGCCTCCACAGATACGCAGTATTTT.

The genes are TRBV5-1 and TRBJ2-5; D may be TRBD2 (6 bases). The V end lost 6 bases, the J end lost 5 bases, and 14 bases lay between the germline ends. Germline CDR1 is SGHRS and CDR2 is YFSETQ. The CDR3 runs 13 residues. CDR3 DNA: TGCGCCAGCAAACCGGGACTTATGGAGACCCAGTACTTC. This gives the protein CASKPGLMETQYF.

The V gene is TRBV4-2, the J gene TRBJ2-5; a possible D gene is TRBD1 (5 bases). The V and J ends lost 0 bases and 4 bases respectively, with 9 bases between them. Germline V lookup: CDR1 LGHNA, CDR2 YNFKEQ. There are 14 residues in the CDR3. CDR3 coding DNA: TGTGCCAGCAGCCAAGATCACAGGCTAGAGACCCAGTACTTC. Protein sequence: CASSQDHRLETQYF.

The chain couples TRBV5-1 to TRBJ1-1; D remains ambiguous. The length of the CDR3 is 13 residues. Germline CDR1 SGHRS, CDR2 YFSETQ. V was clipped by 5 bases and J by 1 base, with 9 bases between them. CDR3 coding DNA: TGCGCCAGCAGGACGCGGGGGAACACTGAAGCTTTCTTT. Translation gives CASRTRGNTEAFF. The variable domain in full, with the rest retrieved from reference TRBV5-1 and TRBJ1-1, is KAGVTQTPRYLIKTRGQQVTLSCSPISGHRSVSWYQQTPGQGLQFLFEYFSETQRNKGNFPGRFSGRQFSNSRSEMNVSTLELGDSALYLCASRTRGNTEAFFGQGTRLTVV.

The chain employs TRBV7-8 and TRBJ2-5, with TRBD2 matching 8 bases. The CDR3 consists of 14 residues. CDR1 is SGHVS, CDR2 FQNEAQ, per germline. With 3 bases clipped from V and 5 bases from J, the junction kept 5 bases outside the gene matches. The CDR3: CASSFGGGVETQYF. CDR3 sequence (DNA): TGTGCCAGCAGCTTCGGGGGGGGCGTCGAGACCCAGTACTTC.

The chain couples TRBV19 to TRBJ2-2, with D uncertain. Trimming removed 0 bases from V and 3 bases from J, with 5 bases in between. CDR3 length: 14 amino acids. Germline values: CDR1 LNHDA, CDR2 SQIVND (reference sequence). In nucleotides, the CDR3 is TGTGCCAGTAGTATAGAGGAGTACACCGGGGAGCTGTTTTTT. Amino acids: CASSIEEYTGELFF.

For the CDR3, the DNA is TGCGCCAGCAGCCATAATACAGGGGCCGGGAACACCGGGGAGCTGTTTTTT. It codes for CASSHNTGAGNTGELFF. The J gene is TRBJ2-2, the V gene TRBV4-1; 7 bases map to TRBD1. This CDR3 is 17 amino acids long. CDR1 and CDR2 (germline): MGHRA, YSYEKL. With V trimmed by 3 bases and J by 1 base, 8 bases remained unmatched.

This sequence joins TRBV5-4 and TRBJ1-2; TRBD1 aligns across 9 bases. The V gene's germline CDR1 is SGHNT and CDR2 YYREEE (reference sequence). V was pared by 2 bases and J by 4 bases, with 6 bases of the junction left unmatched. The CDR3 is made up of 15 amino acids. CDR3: CASSFGTGQGYGYTF. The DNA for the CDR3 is TGTGCCAGCAGCTTCGGGACAGGGCAGGGCTATGGCTACACCTTC.

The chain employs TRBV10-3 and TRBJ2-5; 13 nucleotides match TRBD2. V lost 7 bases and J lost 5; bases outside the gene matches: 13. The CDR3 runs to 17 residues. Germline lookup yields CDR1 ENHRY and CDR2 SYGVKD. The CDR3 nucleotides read TGTGCCATCACCGACCGGCCACTAGCGGGGGGGCCCGAGACCCAGTACTTC. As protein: CAITDRPLAGGPETQYF.

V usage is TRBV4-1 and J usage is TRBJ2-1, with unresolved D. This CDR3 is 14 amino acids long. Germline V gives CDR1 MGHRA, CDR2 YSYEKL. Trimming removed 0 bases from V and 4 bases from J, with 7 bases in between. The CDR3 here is CASSQEAVYNEQFF. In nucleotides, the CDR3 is TGCGCCAGCAGCCAAGAGGCAGTTTACAATGAGCAGTTCTTC.

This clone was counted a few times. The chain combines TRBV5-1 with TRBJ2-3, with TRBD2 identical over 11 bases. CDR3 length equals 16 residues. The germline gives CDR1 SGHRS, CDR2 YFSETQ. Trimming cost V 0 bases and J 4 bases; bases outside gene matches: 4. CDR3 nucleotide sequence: TGCGCCAGCAGCTTGGTGCTAGCGGGGGGTTCAGATACGCAGTATTTT. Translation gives CASSLVLAGGSDTQYF.

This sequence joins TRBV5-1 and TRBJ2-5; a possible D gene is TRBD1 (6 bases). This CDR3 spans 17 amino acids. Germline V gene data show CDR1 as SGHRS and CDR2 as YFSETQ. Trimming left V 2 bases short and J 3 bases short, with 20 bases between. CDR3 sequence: CASSLPYLRDTKETQYF. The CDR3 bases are TGCGCCAGCAGCTTACCTTATCTTCGGGACACTAAAGAGACCCAGTACTTC. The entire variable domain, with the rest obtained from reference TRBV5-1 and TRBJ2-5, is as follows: KAGVTQTPRYLIKTRGQQVTLSCSPISGHRSVSWYQQTPGQGLQFLFEYFSETQRNKGNFPGRFSGRQFSNSRSEMNVSTLELGDSALYLCASSLPYLRDTKETQYFGPGTRLLVL.

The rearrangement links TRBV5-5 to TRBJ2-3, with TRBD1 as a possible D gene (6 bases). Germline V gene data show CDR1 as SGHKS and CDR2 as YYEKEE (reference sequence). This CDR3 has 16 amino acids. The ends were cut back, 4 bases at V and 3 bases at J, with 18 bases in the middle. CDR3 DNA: TGTGCCAGCAGCACACTACAGGGTTCTCAAACAGATACGCAGTATTTT. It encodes CASSTLQGSQTDTQYF.

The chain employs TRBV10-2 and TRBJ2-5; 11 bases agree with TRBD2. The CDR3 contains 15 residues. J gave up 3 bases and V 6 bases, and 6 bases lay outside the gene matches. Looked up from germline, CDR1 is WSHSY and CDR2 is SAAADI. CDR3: CASREGLAEKETQYF. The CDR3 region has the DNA TGCGCCAGCAGGGAGGGACTAGCGGAAAAAGAGACCCAGTACTTC.

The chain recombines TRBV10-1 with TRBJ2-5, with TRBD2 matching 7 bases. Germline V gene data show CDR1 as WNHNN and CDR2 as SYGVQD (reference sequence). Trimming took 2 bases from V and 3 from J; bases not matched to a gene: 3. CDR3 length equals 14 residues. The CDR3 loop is CASSEMLAEETQYF. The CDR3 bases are TGCGCCAGCAGTGAGATGCTAGCGGAAGAGACCCAGTACTTC.

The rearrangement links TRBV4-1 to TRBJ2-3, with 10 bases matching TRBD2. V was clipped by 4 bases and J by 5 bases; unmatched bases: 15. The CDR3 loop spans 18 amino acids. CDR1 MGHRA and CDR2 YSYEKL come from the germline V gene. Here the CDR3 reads CASSPRSAAGGTLDTQYF. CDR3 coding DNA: TGCGCCAGCAGCCCAAGATCGGCAGCGGGAGGGACCCTAGATACGCAGTATTTT.

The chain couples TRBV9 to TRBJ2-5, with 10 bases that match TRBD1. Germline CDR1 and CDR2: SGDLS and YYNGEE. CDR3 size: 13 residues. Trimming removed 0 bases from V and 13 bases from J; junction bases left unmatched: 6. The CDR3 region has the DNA TGTGCCAGCAGCGTAGCCCGACAGGGGGCAATGTACTTC. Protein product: CASSVARQGAMYF.

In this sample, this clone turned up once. The DNA for the CDR3 is TGCAGCGTGGCCGACAGGGGAATTTATGGCTACACCTTC. Amino acids: CSVADRGIYGYTF. This chain connects TRBV29-1 to TRBJ1-2, with 8 bases fitting TRBD1. Germline CDR1 SQVTM, CDR2 ANQGSEA. The CDR3 is 13 amino acids. Losses at the gene ends were 6 bases for V and 5 bases for J; bases not matched to a gene: 8.

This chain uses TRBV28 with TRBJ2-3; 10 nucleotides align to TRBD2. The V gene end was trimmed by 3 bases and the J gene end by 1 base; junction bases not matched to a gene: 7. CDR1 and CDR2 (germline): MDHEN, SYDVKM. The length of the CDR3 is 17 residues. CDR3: CASSFLAGEWGTDTQYF. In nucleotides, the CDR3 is TGTGCCAGCAGTTTTCTAGCGGGAGAGTGGGGCACAGATACGCAGTATTTT. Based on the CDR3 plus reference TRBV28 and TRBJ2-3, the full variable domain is DVKVTQSSRYLVKRTGEKVFLECVQDMDHENMFWYRQDPGLGLRLIYFSYDVKMKEKGDIPEGYSVSREKKERFSLILESASTNQTSMYLCASSFLAGEWGTDTQYFGPGTRLTVL.

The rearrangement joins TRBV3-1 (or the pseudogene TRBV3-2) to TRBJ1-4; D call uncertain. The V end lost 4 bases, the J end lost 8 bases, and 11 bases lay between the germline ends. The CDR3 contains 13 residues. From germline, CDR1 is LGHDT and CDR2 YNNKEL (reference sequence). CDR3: CASSRTLSEKLFF. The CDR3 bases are TGTGCCAGCAGCCGAACTCTCTCCGAAAAACTGTTTTTT.

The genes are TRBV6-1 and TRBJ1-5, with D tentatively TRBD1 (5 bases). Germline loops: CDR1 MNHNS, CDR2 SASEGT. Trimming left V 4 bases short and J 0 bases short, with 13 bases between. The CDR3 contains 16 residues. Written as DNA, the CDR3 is TGTGCCAGCAGTGGTGGGGGGGGTTATAGCAATCAGCCCCAGCATTTT. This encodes CASSGGGGYSNQPQHF.

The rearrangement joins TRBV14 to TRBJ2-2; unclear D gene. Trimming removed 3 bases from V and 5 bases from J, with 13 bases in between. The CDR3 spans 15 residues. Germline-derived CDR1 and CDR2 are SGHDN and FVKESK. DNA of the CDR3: TGTGCCAGCAGCCATTATACTACACCAACCGGGGAGCTGTTTTTT. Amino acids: CASSHYTTPTGELFF.

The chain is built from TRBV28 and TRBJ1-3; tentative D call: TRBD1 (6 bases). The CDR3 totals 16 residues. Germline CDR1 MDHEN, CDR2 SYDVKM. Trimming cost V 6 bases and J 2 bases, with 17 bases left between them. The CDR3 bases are TGTGCCAGCAGCCAAGGACCGACAGGAGCTGGAAACACCATATATTTT. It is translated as CASSQGPTGAGNTIYF.

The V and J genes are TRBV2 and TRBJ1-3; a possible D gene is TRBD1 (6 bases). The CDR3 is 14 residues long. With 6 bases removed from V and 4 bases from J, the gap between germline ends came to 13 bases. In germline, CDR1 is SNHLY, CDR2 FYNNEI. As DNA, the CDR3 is TGTGCCAGCAGGCCCGGACAGATAGGAAACACCATATATTTT. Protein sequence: CASRPGQIGNTIYF.

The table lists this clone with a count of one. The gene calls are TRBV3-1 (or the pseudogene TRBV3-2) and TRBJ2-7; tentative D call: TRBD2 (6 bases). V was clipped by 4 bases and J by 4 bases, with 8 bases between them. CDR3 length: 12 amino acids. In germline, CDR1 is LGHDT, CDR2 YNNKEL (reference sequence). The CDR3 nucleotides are TGTGCCAGCAGCCGAGGAGGGTACGAGCAGTACTTC. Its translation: CASSRGGYEQYF.

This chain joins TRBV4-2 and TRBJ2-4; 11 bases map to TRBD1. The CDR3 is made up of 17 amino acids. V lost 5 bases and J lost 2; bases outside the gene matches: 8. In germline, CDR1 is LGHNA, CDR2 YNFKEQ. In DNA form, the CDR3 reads TGTGCCAGCAGCAAACAGGGACAGGGGGTAACCAAAAACATTCAGTACTTC. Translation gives CASSKQGQGVTKNIQYF.

The CDR3 spells CASSPRDRGADTQYF. The CDR3 bases are TGTGCCAGTAGTCCCCGGGACAGGGGTGCAGATACGCAGTATTTT. The chain is built from TRBV19 and TRBJ2-3; TRBD1 matches 10 bases. Germline trimming cut 5 bases from V and 4 bases from J; bases unmatched to any gene: 6. CDR3 length: 15 amino acids. Germline assignment: CDR1 LNHDA and CDR2 SQIVND (reference sequence).

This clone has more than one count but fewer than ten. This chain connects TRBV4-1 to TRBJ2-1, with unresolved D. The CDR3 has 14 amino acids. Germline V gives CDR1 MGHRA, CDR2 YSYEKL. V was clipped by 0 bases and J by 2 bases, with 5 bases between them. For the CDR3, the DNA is TGCGCCAGCAGCCAAGAATCTACCTACAATGAGCAGTTCTTC. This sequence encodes CASSQESTYNEQFF.

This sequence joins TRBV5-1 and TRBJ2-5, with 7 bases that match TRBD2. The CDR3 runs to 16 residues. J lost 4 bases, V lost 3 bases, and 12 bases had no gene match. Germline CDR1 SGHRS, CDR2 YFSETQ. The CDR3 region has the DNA TGCGCCAGCAGCTCCGGGACCCTGGGCGGGGGAGAGACCCAGTACTTC. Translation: CASSSGTLGGGETQYF.